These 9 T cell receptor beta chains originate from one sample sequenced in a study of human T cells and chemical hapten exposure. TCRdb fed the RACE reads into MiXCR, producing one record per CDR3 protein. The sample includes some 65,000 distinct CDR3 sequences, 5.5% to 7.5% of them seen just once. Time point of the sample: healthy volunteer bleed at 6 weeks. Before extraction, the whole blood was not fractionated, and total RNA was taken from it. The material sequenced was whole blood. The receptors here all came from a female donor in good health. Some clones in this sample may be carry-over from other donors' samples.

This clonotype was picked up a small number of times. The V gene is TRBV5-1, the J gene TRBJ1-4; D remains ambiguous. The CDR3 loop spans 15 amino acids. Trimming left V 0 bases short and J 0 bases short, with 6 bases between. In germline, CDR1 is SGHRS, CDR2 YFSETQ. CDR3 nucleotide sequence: TGCGCCAGCAGCTTGGTAGGCGCAACTAATGAAAAACTGTTTTTT. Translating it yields CASSLVGATNEKLFF.

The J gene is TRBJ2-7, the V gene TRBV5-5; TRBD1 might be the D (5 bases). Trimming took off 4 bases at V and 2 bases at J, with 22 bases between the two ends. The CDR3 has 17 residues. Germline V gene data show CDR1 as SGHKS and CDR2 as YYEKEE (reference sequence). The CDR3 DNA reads TGTGCCAGCAGCACGACACTCCCGACAGAATTTACCTACGAGCAGTACTTC. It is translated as CASSTTLPTEFTYEQYF. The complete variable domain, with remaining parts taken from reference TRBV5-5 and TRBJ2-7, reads DAGVTQSPTHLIKTRGQQVTLRCSPISGHKSVSWYQQVLGQGPQFIFQYYEKEERGRGNFPDRFSARQFPNYSSELNVNALLLGDSALYLCASSTTLPTEFTYEQYFGPGTRLTVT.

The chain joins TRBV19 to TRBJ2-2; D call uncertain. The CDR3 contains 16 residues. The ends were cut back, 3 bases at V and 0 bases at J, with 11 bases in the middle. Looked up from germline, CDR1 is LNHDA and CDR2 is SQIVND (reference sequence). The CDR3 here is CASSILFQANTGELFF. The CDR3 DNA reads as TGTGCCAGTAGTATCTTGTTTCAGGCGAACACCGGGGAGCTGTTTTTT.

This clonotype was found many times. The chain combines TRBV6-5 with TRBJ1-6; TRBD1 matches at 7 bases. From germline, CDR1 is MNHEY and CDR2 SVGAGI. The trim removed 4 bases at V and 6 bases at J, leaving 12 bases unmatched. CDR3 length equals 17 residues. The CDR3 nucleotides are TGTGCCAGCAGTTCCACTAACAGGGGTTCATTTAATTCACCCCTCCACTTT. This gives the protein CASSSTNRGSFNSPLHF.

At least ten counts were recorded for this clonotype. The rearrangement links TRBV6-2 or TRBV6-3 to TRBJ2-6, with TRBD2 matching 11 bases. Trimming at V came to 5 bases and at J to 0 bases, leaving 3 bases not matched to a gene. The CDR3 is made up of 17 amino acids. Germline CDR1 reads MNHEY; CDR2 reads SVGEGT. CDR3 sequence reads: CASSPGLAVSGANVLTF. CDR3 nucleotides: TGTGCCAGCAGTCCGGGACTAGCGGTCTCTGGGGCCAACGTCCTGACTTTC.

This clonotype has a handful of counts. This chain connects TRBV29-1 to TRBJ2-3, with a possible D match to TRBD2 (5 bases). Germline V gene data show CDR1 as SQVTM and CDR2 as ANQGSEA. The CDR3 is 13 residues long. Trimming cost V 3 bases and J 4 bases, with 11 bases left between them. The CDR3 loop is CSVDARGADTQYF. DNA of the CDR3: TGCAGCGTTGATGCCCGGGGAGCAGATACGCAGTATTTT.

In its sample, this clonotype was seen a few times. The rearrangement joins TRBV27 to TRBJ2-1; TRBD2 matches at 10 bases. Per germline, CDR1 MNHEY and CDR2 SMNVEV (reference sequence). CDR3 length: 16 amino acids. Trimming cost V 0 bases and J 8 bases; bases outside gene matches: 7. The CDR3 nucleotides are TGTGCCAGCAGTTTATCGGAGCGGGAGGGCCGCGATGAGCAGTTCTTC. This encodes CASSLSEREGRDEQFF.

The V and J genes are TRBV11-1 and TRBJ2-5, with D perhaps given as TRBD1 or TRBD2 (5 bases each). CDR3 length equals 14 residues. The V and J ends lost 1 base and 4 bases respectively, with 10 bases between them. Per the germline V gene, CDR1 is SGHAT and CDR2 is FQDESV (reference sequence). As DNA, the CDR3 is TGTGCCAGCAGCTTAGAAGGGACCCGAGAGACCCAGTACTTC. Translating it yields CASSLEGTRETQYF.

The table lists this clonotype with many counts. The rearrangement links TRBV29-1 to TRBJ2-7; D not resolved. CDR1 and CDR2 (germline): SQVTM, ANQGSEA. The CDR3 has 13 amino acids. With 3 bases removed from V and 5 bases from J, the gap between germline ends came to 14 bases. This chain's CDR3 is CSVDNGDSDEQYF. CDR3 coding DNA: TGCAGCGTTGATAACGGCGATTCGGACGAGCAGTACTTC.